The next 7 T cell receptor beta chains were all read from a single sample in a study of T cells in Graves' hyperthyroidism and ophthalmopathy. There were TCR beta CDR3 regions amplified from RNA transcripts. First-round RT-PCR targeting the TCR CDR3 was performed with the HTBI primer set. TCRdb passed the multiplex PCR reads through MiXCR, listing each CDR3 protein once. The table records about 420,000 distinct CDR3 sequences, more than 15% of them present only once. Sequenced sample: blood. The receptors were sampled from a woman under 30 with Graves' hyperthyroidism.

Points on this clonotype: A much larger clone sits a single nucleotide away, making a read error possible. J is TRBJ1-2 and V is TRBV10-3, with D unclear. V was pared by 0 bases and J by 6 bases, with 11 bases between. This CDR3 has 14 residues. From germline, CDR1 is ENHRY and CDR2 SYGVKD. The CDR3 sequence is CAISESNGKDGYTF. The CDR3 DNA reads TGTGCCATCAGTGAGTCGAACGGCAAGGATGGCTACACCTTC.

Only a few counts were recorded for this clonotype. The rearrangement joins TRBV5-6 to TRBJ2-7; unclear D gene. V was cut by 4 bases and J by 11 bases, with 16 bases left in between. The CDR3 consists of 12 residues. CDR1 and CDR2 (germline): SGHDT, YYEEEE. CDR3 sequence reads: CASSPDGWMEYF. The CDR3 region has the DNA TGTGCCAGCAGCCCGGACGGCTGGATGGAGTACTTC.

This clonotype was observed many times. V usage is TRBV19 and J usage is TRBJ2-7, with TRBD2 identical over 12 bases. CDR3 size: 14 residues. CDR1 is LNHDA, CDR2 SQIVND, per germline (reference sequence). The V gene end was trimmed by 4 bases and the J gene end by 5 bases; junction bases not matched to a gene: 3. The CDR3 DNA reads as TGTGCCAGTAGTAGACTAGCGGGAGAACACGAGCAGTACTTC. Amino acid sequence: CASSRLAGEHEQYF.

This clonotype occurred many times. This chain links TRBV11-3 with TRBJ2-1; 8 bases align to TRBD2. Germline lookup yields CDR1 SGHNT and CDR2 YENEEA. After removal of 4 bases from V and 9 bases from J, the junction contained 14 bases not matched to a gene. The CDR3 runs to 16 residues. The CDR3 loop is CASSSGGRALSSEQFF. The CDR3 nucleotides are TGTGCCAGCAGCTCGGGGGGGAGGGCCCTTTCCAGTGAGCAGTTCTTC.

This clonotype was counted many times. In DNA form, the CDR3 reads TGTGCCAGCCGGGGACAGCCGATTCCCTATAATTCACCCCTCCACTTT. This translates into CASRGQPIPYNSPLHF. This chain links TRBV28 with TRBJ1-6; 7 nucleotides agree with TRBD1. CDR1 is MDHEN, CDR2 SYDVKM, per germline. This CDR3 has 16 residues. V was pared by 8 bases and J by 2 bases, with 9 bases of the junction left unmatched.

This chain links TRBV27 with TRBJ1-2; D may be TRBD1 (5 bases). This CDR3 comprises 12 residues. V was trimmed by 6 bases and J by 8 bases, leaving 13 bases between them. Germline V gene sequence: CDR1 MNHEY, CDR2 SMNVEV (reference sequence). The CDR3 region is CASRGTQWGYTF. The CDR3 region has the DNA TGTGCCAGCAGAGGGACCCAGTGGGGCTACACCTTC.

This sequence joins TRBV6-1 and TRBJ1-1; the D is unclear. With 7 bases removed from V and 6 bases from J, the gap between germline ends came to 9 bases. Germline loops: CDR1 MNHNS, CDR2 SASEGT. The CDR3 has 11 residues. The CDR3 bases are TGTGCCAGCACTGGACTGGCTGAAGCTTTCTTT. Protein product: CASTGLAEAFF.